This T cell receptor beta chain was sequenced for a study of neoadjuvant nivolumab and ipilimumab in lung cancer. As regards this clone: Its specificity is not known.

Study-level findings and limits: Only a single major-pathologic-response sample was available for clonality analysis.

Profiling relied on immunoSEQ multiplex PCR, and the TCRdb table lists in-frame clones only, not all of them. The sample has around 30,000 clones, approximately 80% seen once. The receptor was isolated from an adult with non-small cell lung cancer. The source material was peripheral blood, sampled before neoadjuvant nivolumab, alone or with ipilimumab.

The CDR3 nucleotides read TGTGCCAGCAGTGAAGTCGATATGAGGGGCCTAGCCAAAAACATTCAGTACTTC. Protein: CASSEVDMRGLAKNIQYF. The V gene is TRBV6-1, the J gene TRBJ2-4; D may be TRBD1 or TRBD2 (5 bases each). V dropped 1 base and J dropped 0 bases, with 16 bases sitting between them. Germline CDR1 MNHNS, CDR2 SASEGT. The CDR3 contains 18 residues.